This is a list of T cell receptor beta chains from one sample in a study of blood T cells in healthy people across ages. TCRdb reprocessed the 5' RACE reads with MiXCR, giving one entry per CDR3 protein. Of approximately 1.5 million distinct CDR3 sequences listed, almost 35% are singletons. The sequencing input was blood. Source of these receptors: a woman younger than 45 in good health. The CDR3 runs from the conserved cysteine through the conserved F or W.

J gene,V gene,CDR3 protein
TRBJ1-2,TRBV20-1,CSARASGTYGYTF
TRBJ2-5,TRBV20-1,CSAHETDQETQYF
NA,TRBV29-1,CSVETPGGAGPYEQYF
TRBJ1-2,TRBV12-3/TRBV12-4,CASSSGSSYGYTF
TRBJ2-1,TRBV10-3,CAIRSGTGWDEQFF
TRBJ2-7,TRBV30,CAWSDPRGEQYF
TRBJ2-3,TRBV11-2,CASSLEGPFIRDTQYF
TRBJ1-2,TRBV28,CASSYRADYGYTF
TRBJ1-1,TRBV29-1,CSVRGGANTEAFF
TRBJ2-5,TRBV12-3/TRBV12-4,CASSLLAGTLETQYF
TRBJ2-3,TRBV18,CASSPGTAVATQYF
TRBJ1-3,TRBV20-1,CSAQQGVLSGNTIYF
TRBJ2-7,TRBV20-1,CSAREGVRTYEQYF
TRBJ2-1,TRBV6-1,CASRTASGAPKNYNGQFF
TRBJ1-5,TRBV20-1,CSAFGTGNQPQHF
TRBJ2-1,TRBV5-1,CASYRGESSYNEQFF
TRBJ1-2,TRBV20-1,CSAGTPSNYGYTF
TRBJ2-5,TRBV6-6,CASSYGTAPFETQYF
TRBJ2-7,TRBV20-1,CSAITGTGGYEQYF
TRBJ2-1,TRBV29-1,CSVGVRATNEQFF
TRBJ1-1,TRBV20-1,CSARSYDRGRTEAFF
TRBJ2-3,TRBV20-1,CSARDWLAGGGTQYF
TRBJ1-2,TRBV20-1,CSARDKEGRGFGYTF
TRBJ1-2,TRBV4-1,CASSQEWNSQGYTF
TRBJ2-7,TRBV6-2/TRBV6-3,CASSYHLAGGFLDEQYF
TRBJ2-6,TRBV2,CASSEGRPSGANVLTF
TRBJ2-2,TRBV27,CASSFEGSGTGERFF
TRBJ1-1,TRBV30,CAWSHPGCTEAFF
TRBJ2-3,TRBV4-2,CASSQEALAGGPHTQYF
TRBJ1-4,TRBV4-2,CASSQEGAALQLFF
TRBJ2-3,TRBV21-1,CASSKNPLPRDRKDTQYF
TRBJ2-1,TRBV4-1,CASSHGLAGATSSYNEQFF
TRBJ2-1,TRBV20-1,CSARGTADYNEQFF
TRBJ1-1,TRBV7-8,CASSLALMGGRKTEAFF
TRBJ2-3,TRBV29-1,CSARGQGGADTQYF
NA,TRBV27,CASRTSGTGETQYF
TRBJ2-3,TRBV9,CASSVDVTAEGDTQYF
TRBJ2-3,TRBV27,CASRTDGQGAWQYF
TRBJ2-7,TRBV27,CASSLAIPGPPGEQYF
TRBJ2-6,TRBV14,CASSPRAAGTGANVLTF
TRBJ1-2,TRBV6-1,CASSEYPGGSGYTF
TRBJ1-6,TRBV9,CASSVARGLNSPLHF
TRBJ2-5,TRBV4-1,CASSQPLGVETQYF
TRBJ2-1,TRBV7-9,CASSSSGLSYNEQFF
TRBJ1-2,TRBV25-1,CASSEPFPQGKYGYTF